This T cell receptor beta chain derives from a study of early T cells in non-severe SARS-CoV-2 infection. Study in general: Unsorted whole blood bulk RNA was sequenced, with unpaired chains. Findings and caveats of the study: Reliance on VDJdb matching favored anti-spike CD8 responses; private and CD4 specificities were missed.

Separate cDNA molecules each had unique molecular identifiers attached to them. A single record per CDR3 protein comes from TCRdb applying MiXCR to the 5' RACE reads. The sample holds around 50,000 distinct CDR3 sequences, 9.5% to 13% seen once. The length of the CDR3 is 13 residues. The germline V gene has CDR1 MNHEY and CDR2 SVGAGI. With V trimmed by 8 bases and J by 5 bases, 8 bases remained unmatched. Comments on this clonotype: Its antigen remains unknown.

The specimen was whole blood. The clonotype originates from an adult who was a healthcare worker with PCR-confirmed SARS-CoV-2 infection or an uninfected control (not recorded which). V and J are TRBV6-5 and TRBJ2-5; 7 positions match TRBD1. DNA of the CDR3: TGTGCCAGCGGTAGGGACAGCCGCGAGACCCAGTACTTC. It codes for CASGRDSRETQYF.